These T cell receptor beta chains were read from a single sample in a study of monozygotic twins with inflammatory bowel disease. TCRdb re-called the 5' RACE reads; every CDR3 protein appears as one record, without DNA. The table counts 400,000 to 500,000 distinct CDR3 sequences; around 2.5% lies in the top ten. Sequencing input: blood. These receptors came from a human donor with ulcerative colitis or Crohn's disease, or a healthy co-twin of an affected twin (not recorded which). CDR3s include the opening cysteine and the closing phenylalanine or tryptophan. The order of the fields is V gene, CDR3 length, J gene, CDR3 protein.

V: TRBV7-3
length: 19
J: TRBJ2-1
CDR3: CASSLTPGLAGIRYNEQFF

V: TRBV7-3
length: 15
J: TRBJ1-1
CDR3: CASSLDRAVNTEAFF

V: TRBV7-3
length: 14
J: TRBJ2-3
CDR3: CASSTGTGQYTQYF

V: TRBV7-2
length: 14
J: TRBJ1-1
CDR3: CASSSTRVHTEAFF

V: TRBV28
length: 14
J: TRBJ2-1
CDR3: CASKLALSGDEQFF

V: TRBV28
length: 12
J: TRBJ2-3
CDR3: CASSSTTDTQYF

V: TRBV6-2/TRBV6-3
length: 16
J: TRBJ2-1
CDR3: CASSYKAGTLRREQFF

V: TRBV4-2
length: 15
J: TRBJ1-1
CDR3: CASSQDDWAGTEAFF

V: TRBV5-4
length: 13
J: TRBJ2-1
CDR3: CASSLADQYEQFF

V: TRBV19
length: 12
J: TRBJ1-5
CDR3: CASSTPGGPQHF

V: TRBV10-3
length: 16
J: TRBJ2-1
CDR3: CAISEKGQGDYNEQFF

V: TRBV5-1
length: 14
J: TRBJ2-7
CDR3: CASSLKGSSYEQYF